This T cell receptor beta chain was sequenced for a study of blood T cell repertoires in COVID-19. Overall study context: Samples came from the United States, Italy and Spain, spanning acute and convalescent COVID-19. PBMCs, B-cell-depleted T cells, or T cells were the source of the cDNA or gDNA that made up the material.

Assay: immunoSEQ multiplex PCR; the TCRdb copy retains only in-frame clones and omits some. Among under 350,000 clones listed, approximately 85% were seen once. CDR3 length equals 15 residues. V was pared by 2 bases and J by 5 bases, with 3 bases of the junction left unmatched. CDR1 and CDR2 from the germline V gene are KGHDR and SFDVKD. Sequenced sample: peripheral blood. The receptor comes from a woman in her seventies with acute or convalescent COVID-19. The gene calls are TRBV24-1 and TRBJ2-5; 11 bases line up with TRBD2. CDR3 DNA sequence: TGTGCCACCAGTGATTCCAGGACTAGCGGGGAGACCCAGTACTTC. This gives the protein CATSDSRTSGETQYF.